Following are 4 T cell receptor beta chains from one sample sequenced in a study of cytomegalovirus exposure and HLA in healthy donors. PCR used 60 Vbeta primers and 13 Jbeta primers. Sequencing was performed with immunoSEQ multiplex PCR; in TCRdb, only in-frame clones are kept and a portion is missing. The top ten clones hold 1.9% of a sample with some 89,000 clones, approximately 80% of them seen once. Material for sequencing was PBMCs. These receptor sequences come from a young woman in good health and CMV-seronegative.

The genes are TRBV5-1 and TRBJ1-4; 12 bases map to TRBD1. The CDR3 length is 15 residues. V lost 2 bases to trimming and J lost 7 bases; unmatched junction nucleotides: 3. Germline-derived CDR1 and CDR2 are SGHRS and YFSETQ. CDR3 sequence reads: CASSFLGQGAEKLFF. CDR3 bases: TGCGCCAGCAGCTTCCTGGGACAGGGGGCTGAAAAACTGTTTTTT.

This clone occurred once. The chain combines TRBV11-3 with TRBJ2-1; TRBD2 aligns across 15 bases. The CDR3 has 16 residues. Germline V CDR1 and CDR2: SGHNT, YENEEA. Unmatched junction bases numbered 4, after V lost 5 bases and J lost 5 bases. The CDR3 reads CASSPGTSGRNNEQFF. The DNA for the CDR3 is TGTGCCAGCAGCCCCGGGACTAGCGGGAGGAACAATGAGCAGTTCTTC.

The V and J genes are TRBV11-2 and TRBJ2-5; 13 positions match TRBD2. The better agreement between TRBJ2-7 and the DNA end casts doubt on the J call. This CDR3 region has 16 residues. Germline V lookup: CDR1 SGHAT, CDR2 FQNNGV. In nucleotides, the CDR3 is TGTGCCAGCAGCTTTGGGACTAGCGGGGCCTCCTACGAGCAGTACTTC. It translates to CASSFGTSGASYEQYF.

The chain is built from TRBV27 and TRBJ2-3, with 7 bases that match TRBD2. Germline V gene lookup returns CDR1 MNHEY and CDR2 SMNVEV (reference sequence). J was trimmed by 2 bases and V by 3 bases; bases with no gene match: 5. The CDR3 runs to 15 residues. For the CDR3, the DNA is TGTGCCAGCAGTTTCTATAGCGGGCTCACAGATACGCAGTATTTT. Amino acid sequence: CASSFYSGLTDTQYF.